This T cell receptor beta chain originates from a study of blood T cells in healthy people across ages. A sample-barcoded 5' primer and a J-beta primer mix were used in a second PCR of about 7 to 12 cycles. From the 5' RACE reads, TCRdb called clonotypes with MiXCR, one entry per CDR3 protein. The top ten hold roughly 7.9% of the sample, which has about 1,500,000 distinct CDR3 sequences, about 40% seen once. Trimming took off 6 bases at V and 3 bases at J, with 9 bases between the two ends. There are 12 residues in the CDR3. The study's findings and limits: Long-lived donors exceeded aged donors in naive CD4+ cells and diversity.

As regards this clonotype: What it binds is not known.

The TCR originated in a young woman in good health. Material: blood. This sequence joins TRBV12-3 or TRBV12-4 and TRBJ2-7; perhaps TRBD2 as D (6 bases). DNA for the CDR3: TGTGCCAGCAGCCCGGACTACTACGAGCAGTACTTC. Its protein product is CASSPDYYEQYF.